The clone carrying this T cell receptor (beta chain) came up once. The target antigen is unknown. In the PCR, 60 Vbeta and 13 Jbeta primers were used. Profiling relied on immunoSEQ multiplex PCR, and the TCRdb table lists in-frame clones only, not all of them. The repertoire holds tens of thousands of clones, with 78% as singletons. There are 15 residues in the CDR3. Germline CDR1 and CDR2: MDHEN and SYDVKM. Between the trimmed V and J ends, which lost 3 bases and 2 bases, there was a span of 14 bases. The sample comes from a study of cytomegalovirus exposure and HLA in healthy donors. Whole-study findings and limits: Later analysis identified about 17,000 TCR beta sequences associated with HLA alleles, using a false discovery rate threshold of 0.05. An analysis was carried out later, and it reportedly showed fewer N-insertions in an Asian-associated ancestry cluster than the approximately 680-donor mean. Apparent HLA restriction characterized most CMV-associated TCR beta chains in a later analysis.

This receptor was obtained from a woman aged 40 to 50 in good health and CMV-seropositive. V usage is TRBV28 and J usage is TRBJ2-7; possibly TRBD2 for D (7 bases). Sequenced input: PBMCs. This chain's CDR3 is CASSFGGLVPYEQYF. CDR3 DNA sequence: TGTGCCAGCAGTTTCGGGGGGCTTGTACCCTACGAGCAGTACTTC.